A single sample gave rise to the 17 T cell receptor beta chains below, sequenced in a study of regulatory T cells in long-lasting Graves disease. Building the TCR beta libraries relied on iRepertoire HTBI primers, and CDR3 regions underwent Arm-PCR. TCRdb itself ran the multiplex PCR reads through MiXCR, one entry per CDR3 protein. The sample contains about 210,000 distinct CDR3 sequences, roughly a fifth of which appear only once. Indicated time point: newly diagnosed GD, antithyroid drugs for less than 3 months. With RNA extracted from PBMCs as input, the TCR library was made. A further study also used this sample, focusing on T cells in Graves' hyperthyroidism and ophthalmopathy.

Specimen: peripheral blood mononuclear cells (PBMCs), collected at new diagnosis, from a patient treated with antithyroid drugs. Every receptor here comes from a woman in her thirties with Graves disease.

This clonotype was counted many times. The rearrangement joins TRBV20-1 to TRBJ2-3; D is undetermined. Trimming pared 7 bases from V and 1 base from J, leaving 9 bases between. This CDR3 is 12 amino acids long. Looked up from germline, CDR1 is DFQATT and CDR2 is SNEGSKA (reference sequence). CDR3 loop: CSGIRGTDTQYF. The CDR3 DNA follows: TGCAGTGGGATAAGGGGCACAGATACGCAGTATTTT.

This clonotype was seen repeatedly, ten times or more. V and J are TRBV15 and TRBJ2-7, with D maybe TRBD1 (6 bases). The CDR3 is 13 amino acids. Germline CDR1 is LNHNV and CDR2 is YYDKDF (reference sequence). V lost 5 bases and J lost 2, with 10 bases in between. The CDR3 DNA sequence: TGTGCCACCAGCCCACAGGGAGCCTACGAGCAGTACTTC. Translated, it gives CATSPQGAYEQYF.

The table lists this clonotype with many counts. The chain has TRBV5-6 and TRBJ2-1; 11 nucleotides agree with TRBD2. The CDR3 is made up of 16 amino acids. The germline gives CDR1 SGHDT, CDR2 YYEEEE. Trimming at V came to 4 bases and at J to 5 bases, leaving 8 bases not matched to a gene. Here the CDR3 reads CASSRGSGRAHNEQFF. The CDR3 region has the DNA TGTGCCAGCAGCCGAGGTAGCGGGAGGGCCCACAATGAGCAGTTCTTC.

In its sample, this clonotype was seen many times. One end of the junction fails to match germline, which may point to a read error. The chain combines TRBV2 with TRBJ1-4; possible D gene TRBD1, 5 bases. The CDR3 is 14 residues long. Looked up from germline, CDR1 is SNHLY and CDR2 is FYNNEI. Here the CDR3 DNA reads TGTGCCAGCACAAGGGACCCATATAATGAAAAACTGTTCTTT. This encodes CASTRDPYNEKLFF.

The rearrangement joins TRBV30 to TRBJ2-7; D remains ambiguous. The CDR3 runs 11 residues. The germline V gene encodes CDR1 GTSNPN and CDR2 SVGIG (reference sequence). Trimming left V 0 bases short and J 7 bases short, with 7 bases between. The CDR3 region is CAWSVRLEQYF. As DNA, the CDR3 is TGTGCCTGGAGTGTTCGATTGGAGCAGTACTTC.

This clonotype came up many times. J is TRBJ2-7 and V is TRBV9, with D possibly being TRBD2 (6 bases). V lost 0 bases and J 5 bases, leaving 18 bases between the germline ends. Germline CDR1 is SGDLS and CDR2 is YYNGEE. The CDR3 loop spans 16 amino acids. CDR3 residues: CASSVALRGGLDEQYF. CDR3 sequence (DNA): TGTGCCAGCAGCGTAGCTCTGCGGGGCGGCCTCGACGAGCAGTACTTC.

In its sample, this clonotype was seen many times. This chain uses TRBV5-6 with TRBJ1-6; no definite D call. The CDR3 extends over 16 amino acids. From germline, CDR1 is SGHDT and CDR2 YYEEEE. The V end lost 1 base, the J end lost 7 bases, and 15 bases lay between the germline ends. This CDR3 reads CASSLSRRAGNSPLHF. CDR3 nucleotide sequence: TGTGCCAGCAGCTTGAGTAGGAGGGCGGGAAATTCACCCCTCCACTTT.

This clonotype was observed at least ten times. The chain is built from TRBV3-1 and TRBJ2-1; a possible D gene is TRBD1 (5 bases). This CDR3 contains 15 residues. Germline V gives CDR1 LGHDT, CDR2 YNNKEL (reference sequence). The ends were cut back, 2 bases at V and 8 bases at J, with 16 bases in the middle. The CDR3 sequence: CASSQRGRVSYEQFF. Written as DNA, the CDR3 is TGTGCCAGCAGCCAAAGGGGTAGGGTTAGCTATGAGCAGTTCTTC.

The chain combines TRBV7-8 with TRBJ2-5; TRBD2 aligns across 11 bases. Germline V gene lookup returns CDR1 SGHVS and CDR2 FQNEAQ. The CDR3 totals 15 residues. Trimming took 2 bases from V and 4 from J; bases not matched to a gene: 3. CDR3 sequence: CASSLRLAGSETQYF. CDR3 coding DNA: TGTGCCAGCAGCTTAAGACTAGCGGGGTCAGAGACCCAGTACTTC.

This clonotype was picked up many times. The chain recombines TRBV24-1 with TRBJ2-3; TRBD1 agrees at 9 bases. V trimming: 9 bases; J trimming: 2 bases; junction bases outside the gene matches: 8. Germline-derived CDR1 and CDR2 are KGHDR and SFDVKD. The CDR3 covers 15 residues. The CDR3 here is CATGDRVRATDTQYF. The DNA for the CDR3 is TGTGCCACCGGGGACAGGGTAAGGGCCACAGATACGCAGTATTTT.

This clonotype was detected ten times or more. V usage is TRBV30 and J usage is TRBJ1-2; 7 nucleotides line up with TRBD1. Germline lookup yields CDR1 GTSNPN and CDR2 SVGIG (reference sequence). The CDR3 spans 11 residues. V lost 3 bases and J lost 7; bases outside the gene matches: 2. CDR3 coding DNA: TGTGCCTGGAGCAGACAGGGTGGCTACACCTTC. It codes for CAWSRQGGYTF.

This clonotype appeared many times. V is TRBV9 and J is TRBJ2-2; D may correspond to TRBD1 or TRBD2 (5 bases each). Germline lookup yields CDR1 SGDLS and CDR2 YYNGEE. CDR3 length: 13 residues. V was trimmed by 3 bases and J by 5 bases, leaving 8 bases between them. CDR3 residues: CASSAGGTGELFF. DNA for the CDR3: TGTGCCAGCAGCGCTGGGGGAACCGGGGAGCTGTTTTTT.

This clonotype was found many times. The V gene is TRBV6-1, the J gene TRBJ1-1; D perhaps matches TRBD1 (6 bases). The CDR3 runs to 13 residues. The germline V and J ends were trimmed by 11 bases and 4 bases, with 17 bases remaining between them. The V gene's germline CDR1 is MNHNS and CDR2 SASEGT. The DNA of the CDR3 is TGTGCCTCGCGGGCGGGGGGCGTCACTGAAGCTTTCTTT. As protein: CASRAGGVTEAFF.

At least ten counts were recorded for this clonotype. V is TRBV18 and J is TRBJ1-2, with D perhaps TRBD1 (5 bases). The CDR3 is made up of 15 amino acids. Germline V CDR1 and CDR2: KGHSH, LQKENI. Deletions cut 3 bases from V and 4 bases from J, with 15 bases between. The CDR3 region is CASSPRDRLIYGYTF. CDR3 DNA: TGTGCCAGCTCACCCCGAGACAGACTCATCTATGGCTACACCTTC.

In its sample, this clonotype was seen many times. The chain couples TRBV12-3 or TRBV12-4 to TRBJ1-5; 10 nucleotides agree with TRBD1. The CDR3 is 15 residues long. The ends lost 5 bases at V and 4 bases at J; junction bases unmatched: 5. CDR3 sequence reads: CASSGDRGPNQPQHF. The CDR3 coding sequence is TGTGCCAGCAGTGGCGACAGGGGGCCGAATCAGCCCCAGCATTTT.

This clonotype came up many times. This chain uses TRBV7-2 with TRBJ1-5, with D hard to call. There are 15 residues in the CDR3. Germline V gene sequence: CDR1 SGHTA, CDR2 FQGNSA. V dropped 2 bases and J dropped 3 bases, with 11 bases sitting between them. The CDR3 DNA reads as TGTGCCAGCAGCTTAAGCCCCGGACCCAATCAGCCCCAGCATTTT. Protein: CASSLSPGPNQPQHF. Based on the CDR3 plus reference TRBV7-2 and TRBJ1-5, the full variable domain is GAGVSQSPSNKVTEKGKDVELRCDPISGHTALYWYRQSLGQGLEFLIYFQGNSAPDKSGLPSDRFSAERTGGSVSTLTIQRTQQEDSAVYLCASSLSPGPNQPQHFGDGTRLSIL.

This clonotype was recorded a few times. The chain uses TRBV4-1 and TRBJ2-3; 9 bases line up with TRBD2. V trimming: 3 bases; J trimming: 2 bases; junction bases outside the gene matches: 9. Per germline, CDR1 MGHRA and CDR2 YSYEKL. The CDR3 has 17 amino acids. The CDR3 nucleotides read TGCGCCAGCAGCCATGGGCAGGGACTAGCTTACACAGATACGCAGTATTTT. Amino acids: CASSHGQGLAYTDTQYF.